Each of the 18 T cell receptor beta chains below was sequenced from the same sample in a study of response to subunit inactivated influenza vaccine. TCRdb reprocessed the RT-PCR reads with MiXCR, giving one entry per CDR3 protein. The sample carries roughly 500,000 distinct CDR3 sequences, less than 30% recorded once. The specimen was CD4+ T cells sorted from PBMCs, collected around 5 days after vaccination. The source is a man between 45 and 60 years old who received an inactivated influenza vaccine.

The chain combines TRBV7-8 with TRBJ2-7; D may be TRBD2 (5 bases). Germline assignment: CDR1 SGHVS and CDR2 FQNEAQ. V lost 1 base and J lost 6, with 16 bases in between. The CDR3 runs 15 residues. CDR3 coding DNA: TGTGCCAGCAGCTTAGTCGGTTTGCAACGGGGCGAGCAGTACTTC. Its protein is CASSLVGLQRGEQYF. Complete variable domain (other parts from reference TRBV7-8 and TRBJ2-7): GAGVSQSPRYKVAKRGQDVALRCDPISGHVSLFWYQQALGQGPEFLTYFQNEAQLDKSGLPSDRFFAERPEGSVSTLKIQRTQQEDSAVYLCASSLVGLQRGEQYFGPGTRLTVT.

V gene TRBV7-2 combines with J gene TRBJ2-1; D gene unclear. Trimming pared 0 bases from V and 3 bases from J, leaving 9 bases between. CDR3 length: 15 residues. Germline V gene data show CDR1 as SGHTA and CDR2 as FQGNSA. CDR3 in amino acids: CASSLATADYNEQFF. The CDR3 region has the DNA TGTGCCAGCAGCTTAGCCACAGCAGACTACAATGAGCAGTTCTTC.

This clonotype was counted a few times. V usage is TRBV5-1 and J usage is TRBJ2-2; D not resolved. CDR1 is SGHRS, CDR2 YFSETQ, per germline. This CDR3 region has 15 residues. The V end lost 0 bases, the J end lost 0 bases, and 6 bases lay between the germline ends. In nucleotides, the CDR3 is TGCGCCAGCAGCTTGGACTCAGCGAACACCGGGGAGCTGTTTTTT. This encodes CASSLDSANTGELFF.

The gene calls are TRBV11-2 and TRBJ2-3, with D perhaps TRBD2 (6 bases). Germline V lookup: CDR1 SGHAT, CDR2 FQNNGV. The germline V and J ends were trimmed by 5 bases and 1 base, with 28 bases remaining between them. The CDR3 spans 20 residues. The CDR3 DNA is TGTGCCAGCAGCATACTTCTCGGGGGACGGGTTCTTTTAGGCACAGATACGCAGTATTTT. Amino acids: CASSILLGGRVLLGTDTQYF. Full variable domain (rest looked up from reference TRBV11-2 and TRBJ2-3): EAGVAQSPRYKIIEKRQSVAFWCNPISGHATLYWYQQILGQGPKLLIQFQNNGVVDDSQLPKDRFSAERLKGVDSTLKIQPAKLEDSAVYLCASSILLGGRVLLGTDTQYFGPGTRLTVL.

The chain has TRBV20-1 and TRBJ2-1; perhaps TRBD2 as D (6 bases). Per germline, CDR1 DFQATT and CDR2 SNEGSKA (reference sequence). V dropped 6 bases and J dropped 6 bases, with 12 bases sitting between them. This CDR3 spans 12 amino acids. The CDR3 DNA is TGCAGTGCGGGGGGACGGCTCAATGAGCAGTTCTTC. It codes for CSAGGRLNEQFF.

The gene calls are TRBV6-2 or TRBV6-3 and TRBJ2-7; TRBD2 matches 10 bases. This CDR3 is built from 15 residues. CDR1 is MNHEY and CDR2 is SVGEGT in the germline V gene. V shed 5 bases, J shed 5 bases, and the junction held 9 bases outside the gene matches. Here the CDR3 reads CASSPWASGGHEQYF. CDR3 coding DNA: TGTGCCAGCAGTCCCTGGGCTAGCGGGGGCCACGAGCAGTACTTC.

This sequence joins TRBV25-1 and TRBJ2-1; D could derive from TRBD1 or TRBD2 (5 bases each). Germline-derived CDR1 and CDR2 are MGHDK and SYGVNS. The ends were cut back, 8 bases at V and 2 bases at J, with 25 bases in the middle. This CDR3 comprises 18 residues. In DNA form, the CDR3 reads TGTGCCAGCGGCACCCACGGTCTGGGGACCGGACCCTACAATGAGCAGTTCTTC. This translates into CASGTHGLGTGPYNEQFF.

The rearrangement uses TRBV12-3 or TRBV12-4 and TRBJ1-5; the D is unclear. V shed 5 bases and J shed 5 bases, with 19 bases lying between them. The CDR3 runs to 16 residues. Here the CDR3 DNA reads TGTGCCAGCAGTCACCGCTGGCATAATATCGATCAGCCCCAGCATTTT. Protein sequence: CASSHRWHNIDQPQHF.

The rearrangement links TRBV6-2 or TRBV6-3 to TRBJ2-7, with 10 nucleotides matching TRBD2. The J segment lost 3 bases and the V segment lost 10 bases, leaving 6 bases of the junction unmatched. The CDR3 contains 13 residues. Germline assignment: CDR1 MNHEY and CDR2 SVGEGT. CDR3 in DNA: TGTGCCATCCCCCTAGCGGGAGTCTACGAGCAGTACTTC. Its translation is CAIPLAGVYEQYF.

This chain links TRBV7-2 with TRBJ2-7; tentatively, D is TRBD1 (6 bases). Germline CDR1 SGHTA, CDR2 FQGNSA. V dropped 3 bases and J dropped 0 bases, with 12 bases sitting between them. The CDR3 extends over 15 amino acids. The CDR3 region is CASSFSRGGSYEQYF. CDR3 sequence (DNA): TGTGCCAGCAGCTTCTCCCGAGGGGGCTCCTACGAGCAGTACTTC.

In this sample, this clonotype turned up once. The CDR3 DNA follows: TGTGCCAGCAGGCCCACCGAGGGTCAGCCCCAGCATTTT. It is translated as CASRPTEGQPQHF. The chain recombines TRBV6-6 with TRBJ1-5; D unresolved. This CDR3 region has 13 residues. CDR1 and CDR2 from the germline V gene are MNHNY and SVGAGI (reference sequence). The germline V and J ends were trimmed by 6 bases and 6 bases, with 12 bases remaining between them.

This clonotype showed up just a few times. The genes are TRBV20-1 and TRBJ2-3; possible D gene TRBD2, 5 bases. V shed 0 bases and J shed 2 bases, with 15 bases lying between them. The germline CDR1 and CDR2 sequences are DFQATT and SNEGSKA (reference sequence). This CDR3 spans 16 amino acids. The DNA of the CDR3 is TGCAGTGCTAGAGATCGCAGAGCGGTTTTCACAGATACGCAGTATTTT. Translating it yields CSARDRRAVFTDTQYF.

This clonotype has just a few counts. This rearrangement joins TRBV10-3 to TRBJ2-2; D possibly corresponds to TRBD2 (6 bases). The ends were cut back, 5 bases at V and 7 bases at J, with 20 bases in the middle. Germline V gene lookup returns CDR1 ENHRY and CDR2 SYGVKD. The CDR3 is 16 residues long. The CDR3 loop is CAISSGAALGSGELFF. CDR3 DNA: TGTGCCATCAGTTCAGGAGCGGCTCTCGGGAGCGGGGAGCTGTTTTTT.

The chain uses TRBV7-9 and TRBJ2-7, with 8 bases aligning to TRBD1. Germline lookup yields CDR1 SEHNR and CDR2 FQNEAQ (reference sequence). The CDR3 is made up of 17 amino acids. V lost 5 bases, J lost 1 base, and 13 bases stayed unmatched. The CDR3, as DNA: TGTGCCAGCAGCCAAACCCGACAGGGGCGAGTGTCCTACGAGCAGTACTTC. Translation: CASSQTRQGRVSYEQYF.

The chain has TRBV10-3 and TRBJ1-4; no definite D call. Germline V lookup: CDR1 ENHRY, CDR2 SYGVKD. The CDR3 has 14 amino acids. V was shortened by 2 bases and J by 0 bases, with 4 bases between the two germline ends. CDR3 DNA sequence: TGTGCCATCAGTGAGGCGGCAACTAATGAAAAACTGTTTTTT. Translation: CAISEAATNEKLFF.

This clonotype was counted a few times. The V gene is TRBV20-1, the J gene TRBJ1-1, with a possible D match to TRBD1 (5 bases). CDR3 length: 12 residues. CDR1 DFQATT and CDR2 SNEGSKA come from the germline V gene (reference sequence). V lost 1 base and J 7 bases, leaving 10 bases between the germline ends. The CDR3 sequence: CSARGGTLEAFF. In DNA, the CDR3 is TGCAGTGCTAGAGGTGGGACGCTTGAAGCTTTCTTT.

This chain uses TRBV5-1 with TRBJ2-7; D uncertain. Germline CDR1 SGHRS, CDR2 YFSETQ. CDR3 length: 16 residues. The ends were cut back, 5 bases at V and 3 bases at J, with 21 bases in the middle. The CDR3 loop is CASRPGPDQHYYEQYF. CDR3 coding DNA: TGCGCCAGCAGACCCGGACCCGACCAGCACTACTACGAGCAGTACTTC.

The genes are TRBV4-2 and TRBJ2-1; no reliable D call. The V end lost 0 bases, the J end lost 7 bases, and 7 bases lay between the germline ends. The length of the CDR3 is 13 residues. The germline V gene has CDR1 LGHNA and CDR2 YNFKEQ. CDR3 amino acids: CASSQDGVNEQFF. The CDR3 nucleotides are TGTGCCAGCAGCCAAGATGGGGTGAATGAGCAGTTCTTC.